The 27 T cell receptor beta chains below come from one sample, sequenced in a study of T cell changes during pregnancy in multiple sclerosis. The assay was immunoSEQ multiplex PCR, and TCRdb's table has in-frame clones only and misses some. Of 88,000 or so clones listed, around 90% are singletons. The sequenced sample was peripheral blood, obtained before pregnancy. Receptors originate from a female donor with multiple sclerosis, enrolled in a pregnancy study.

In DNA, the CDR3 is TGCAGTGCTATCATAGATACGCAGTATTTT. This gives the protein CSAIIDTQYF. This chain uses TRBV20-1 with TRBJ2-3; D ambiguous. The CDR3 totals 10 residues. The germline gives CDR1 DFQATT, CDR2 SNEGSKA (reference sequence). Trimming left V 4 bases short and J 5 bases short, with 4 bases between.

J is TRBJ2-1 and V is TRBV5-6, with a tentative D call TRBD1 (6 bases). This CDR3 region has 15 residues. Trimming took off 2 bases at V and 6 bases at J, with 15 bases between the two ends. Germline V gene data show CDR1 as SGHDT and CDR2 as YYEEEE. This CDR3 is CASSFAAGVGNEQFF. The CDR3 DNA reads TGTGCCAGCAGCTTCGCGGCAGGGGTAGGCAATGAGCAGTTCTTC.

The CDR3 reads CASNRQGRNQPQHF. The CDR3 region has the DNA TGTGCCAGCAATCGTCAGGGGCGCAATCAGCCCCAGCATTTT. The chain recombines TRBV6-1 with TRBJ1-5; D is perhaps TRBD1 (6 bases). The germline V and J ends were trimmed by 7 bases and 2 bases, with 12 bases remaining between them. There are 14 residues in the CDR3. In germline, CDR1 is MNHNS, CDR2 SASEGT.

The V gene is TRBV13, the J gene TRBJ2-2; maybe TRBD2 (6 bases). Germline V gene lookup returns CDR1 PRHDT and CDR2 FYEKMQ (reference sequence). Trimming shortened V by 5 bases and J by 1 base, and 11 bases separated the two germline ends. The CDR3 has 15 amino acids. DNA for the CDR3: TGTGCCAGCAGCGCACACGGGGGGAACACCGGGGAGCTGTTTTTT. This codes for CASSAHGGNTGELFF.

The chain recombines TRBV18 with TRBJ2-5, with D unresolved. The germline gives CDR1 KGHSH, CDR2 LQKENI. V shed 8 bases and J shed 1 base, with 11 bases lying between them. There are 13 residues in the CDR3. The CDR3 DNA sequence: TGTGCCAGCGCGCAGGTTTTCCAAGAGACCCAGTACTTC. This gives the protein CASAQVFQETQYF.

The chain is built from TRBV5-1 and TRBJ2-7, with D possibly TRBD2 on 6 matching bases. CDR3 length equals 13 residues. The V end lost 0 bases, the J end lost 6 bases, and 10 bases lay between the germline ends. CDR1 is SGHRS and CDR2 is YFSETQ in the germline V gene. The CDR3 region is CASSLEGLPEQYF. For the CDR3, the DNA is TGCGCCAGCAGCTTGGAGGGACTCCCCGAGCAGTACTTC.

The J gene is TRBJ2-1, the V gene TRBV15; 11 bases agree with TRBD2. The V gene's germline CDR1 is LNHNV and CDR2 YYDKDF (reference sequence). The ends lost 6 bases at V and 7 bases at J; junction bases unmatched: 2. This CDR3 contains 13 residues. The CDR3 spells CATRGLAANEQFF. The CDR3 nucleotides read TGTGCCACCAGGGGACTAGCGGCAAATGAGCAGTTCTTC.

This chain connects TRBV7-2 to TRBJ2-2, with D possibly matching TRBD2 (6 bases). This CDR3 contains 15 residues. Germline assignment: CDR1 SGHTA and CDR2 FQGNSA. Trimming removed 1 base at V and 7 bases at J, with 13 bases between. CDR3 bases: TGTGCCAGCAGCTTAGAATGGGCGGGAAACGGGGAGCTGTTTTTT. Translating it yields CASSLEWAGNGELFF.

The chain couples TRBV5-1 to TRBJ2-1, with 8 bases identical to TRBD2. Germline lookup yields CDR1 SGHRS and CDR2 YFSETQ. The ends lost 4 bases at V and 0 bases at J; junction bases unmatched: 3. The CDR3 length is 15 residues. CDR3 sequence: CASSPRGGSYNEQFF. The CDR3 nucleotides are TGCGCCAGCAGCCCCCGGGGGGGCTCCTACAATGAGCAGTTCTTC.

V and J are TRBV28 and TRBJ2-7; D gene ambiguous. The CDR3 extends over 11 amino acids. Germline V gene sequence: CDR1 MDHEN, CDR2 SYDVKM. V was clipped by 5 bases and J by 4 bases, with 6 bases between them. This chain's CDR3 is CASSLTYEQYF. For the CDR3, the DNA is TGTGCCAGCAGTCTCACTTACGAGCAGTACTTC.

This chain links TRBV9 with TRBJ2-1; tentatively, D is TRBD2 (5 bases). Germline CDR1 and CDR2: SGDLS and YYNGEE. This CDR3 has 16 amino acids. Trimming removed 4 bases from V and 2 bases from J, with 16 bases in between. The CDR3 region has the DNA TGTGCCAGCAGCCTCCTCTTGGGGAGCCCCTACAATGAGCAGTTCTTC. Translated: CASSLLLGSPYNEQFF.

The chain's CDR3 is CASRYNPSGVSPHF. CDR3 bases: TGTGCCAGCAGATACAATCCGTCGGGGGTTAGTCCCCATTTT. This chain connects TRBV6-4 to TRBJ1-5, with a possible D match to TRBD1 (5 bases). The V end lost 6 bases, the J end lost 16 bases, and 25 bases lay between the germline ends. The CDR3 spans 14 residues. Germline V lookup: CDR1 MRHNA, CDR2 SNTAGT.

This clone has only one observation. This chain joins TRBV4-1 and TRBJ2-1; TRBD2 might be the D (5 bases). Germline V gene sequence: CDR1 MGHRA, CDR2 YSYEKL. V shed 4 bases and J shed 0 bases, with 7 bases lying between them. The CDR3 contains 14 residues. CDR3 amino acids: CASSRESSYNEQFF. CDR3 DNA: TGCGCCAGCAGCCGGGAGAGCTCCTACAATGAGCAGTTCTTC.

The chain has TRBV29-1 and TRBJ2-3; D is perhaps TRBD2 (5 bases). Trimming left V 7 bases short and J 4 bases short, with 15 bases between. The germline V gene encodes CDR1 SQVTM and CDR2 ANQGSEA. The CDR3 is made up of 13 amino acids. Here the CDR3 reads CSGGALAPDTQYF. For the CDR3, the DNA is TGCAGCGGGGGAGCTTTAGCCCCAGATACGCAGTATTTT.

The rearrangement links TRBV4-2 to TRBJ1-1, with a tentative D call TRBD1 (5 bases). Between the trimmed V and J ends, which lost 3 bases and 6 bases, there was a span of 14 bases. The CDR3 length is 14 residues. CDR1 LGHNA and CDR2 YNFKEQ come from the germline V gene. DNA of the CDR3: TGTGCCAGCAGCCACAGGGTGATGGAACCTGAAGCTTTCTTT. It yields the protein CASSHRVMEPEAFF.

This rearrangement joins TRBV5-1 to TRBJ1-5; maybe TRBD1 (6 bases). Germline CDR1 and CDR2: SGHRS and YFSETQ. The germline V and J ends were trimmed by 0 bases and 3 bases, with 7 bases remaining between them. The CDR3 is 14 amino acids. CDR3 nucleotide sequence: TGCGCCAGCAGCTTGGGGGGGCCCAATCAGCCCCAGCATTTT. It specifies CASSLGGPNQPQHF.

The gene calls are TRBV5-8 and TRBJ2-2; no clear D gene. Germline V gene data show CDR1 as SGHTS and CDR2 as YDEGEE. Trimming left V 2 bases short and J 9 bases short, with 5 bases between. The CDR3 is 11 residues long. CDR3 region: CASSLSRELFF. The CDR3 DNA follows: TGTGCCAGCAGCTTATCAAGGGAGCTGTTTTTT.

This chain uses TRBV7-2 with TRBJ2-7; 10 nucleotides agree with TRBD2. V lost 3 bases to trimming and J lost 7 bases; unmatched junction nucleotides: 6. This CDR3 has 14 amino acids. CDR1 SGHTA and CDR2 FQGNSA come from the germline V gene. The CDR3 sequence is CASSFSSGRREQYF. CDR3 bases: TGTGCCAGCAGCTTTTCTAGCGGGAGAAGGGAGCAGTACTTC.

This rearrangement joins TRBV28 to TRBJ2-7; 9 nucleotides match TRBD2. V lost 6 bases, J lost 4 bases, and 4 bases stayed unmatched. Looked up from germline, CDR1 is MDHEN and CDR2 is SYDVKM. The CDR3 covers 13 residues. CDR3 nucleotide sequence: TGTGCCAGCAGCTTAGCGGGAGCGTACGAGCAGTACTTC. Protein sequence: CASSLAGAYEQYF. Drawing the rest from reference TRBV28 and TRBJ2-7, the complete variable domain is DVKVTQSSRYLVKRTGEKVFLECVQDMDHENMFWYRQDPGLGLRLIYFSYDVKMKEKGDIPEGYSVSREKKERFSLILESASTNQTSMYLCASSLAGAYEQYFGPGTRLTVT.

The chain combines TRBV7-6 with TRBJ2-1, with no clear D. In germline, CDR1 is SGHVS, CDR2 FNYEAQ. V lost 0 bases and J 9 bases, leaving 18 bases between the germline ends. This CDR3 contains 16 residues. The CDR3 protein is CASSLAVASGGGEQFF. The CDR3 coding sequence is TGTGCCAGCAGCTTAGCGGTGGCTAGTGGCGGCGGTGAGCAGTTCTTC.

This clone was seen only once. The chain joins TRBV7-2 to TRBJ2-2; D might be TRBD2 (6 bases). This CDR3 is 11 amino acids long. V shed 11 bases and J shed 8 bases, with 12 bases lying between them. Per germline, CDR1 SGHTA and CDR2 FQGNSA. The CDR3 region is CAPSVGGELFF. The CDR3 nucleotides are TGTGCCCCTAGCGTTGGGGGGGAGCTGTTTTTT.

The chain employs TRBV27 and TRBJ2-5, with 7 bases identical to TRBD2. CDR1 MNHEY and CDR2 SMNVEV come from the germline V gene (reference sequence). There are 17 residues in the CDR3. Losses at the gene ends were 0 bases for V and 4 bases for J; bases not matched to a gene: 11. The CDR3 here is CASSLSRRAGERETQYF. DNA for the CDR3: TGTGCCAGCAGTTTATCACGGAGGGCGGGGGAGAGAGAGACCCAGTACTTC.

The J gene is TRBJ2-5, the V gene TRBV5-1, with TRBD1 matching 7 bases. Germline trimming cut 0 bases from V and 4 bases from J; bases unmatched to any gene: 12. The length of the CDR3 is 17 residues. Germline V lookup: CDR1 SGHRS, CDR2 YFSETQ. Here the CDR3 reads CASSLAVGQSLIETQYF. CDR3 bases: TGCGCCAGCAGCTTGGCCGTGGGACAGTCATTGATAGAGACCCAGTACTTC. Variable domain in full (rest from reference TRBV5-1 and TRBJ2-5): KAGVTQTPRYLIKTRGQQVTLSCSPISGHRSVSWYQQTPGQGLQFLFEYFSETQRNKGNFPGRFSGRQFSNSRSEMNVSTLELGDSALYLCASSLAVGQSLIETQYFGPGTRLLVL.

The chain uses TRBV29-1 and TRBJ2-1; 9 bases are a match to TRBD2. This CDR3 comprises 16 residues. V lost 4 bases, J lost 3 bases, and 10 bases stayed unmatched. Germline V gives CDR1 SQVTM, CDR2 ANQGSEA. For the CDR3, the DNA is TGCAGCGTTGGACTAGCGGCAGCCGCCATCTACAATGAGCAGTTCTTC. Translated, it gives CSVGLAAAAIYNEQFF.

The chain links TRBV5-1 to TRBJ2-1; TRBD1 matches 9 bases. The junction had 8 bases not matched to a gene; V was cut back by 5 bases and J by 5 bases. The CDR3 has 15 residues. Germline lookup yields CDR1 SGHRS and CDR2 YFSETQ. The CDR3 sequence is CASSPGTGHNNEQFF. As DNA, the CDR3 is TGCGCCAGCAGTCCCGGGACAGGGCATAACAATGAGCAGTTCTTC.

The rearrangement links TRBV5-6 to TRBJ1-1; 9 nucleotides match TRBD1. Germline V gene lookup returns CDR1 SGHDT and CDR2 YYEEEE. The CDR3 totals 15 residues. J lost 8 bases, V lost 4 bases, and 12 bases had no gene match. CDR3: CASSVPTGTGPEAFF. The CDR3 coding sequence is TGTGCCAGCAGCGTCCCGACCGGGACAGGGCCCGAAGCTTTCTTT. Together with reference TRBV5-6 and TRBJ1-1, the CDR3 gives the full variable domain: DAGVTQSPTHLIKTRGQQVTLRCSPKSGHDTVSWYQQALGQGPQFIFQYYEEEERQRGNFPDRFSGHQFPNYSSELNVNALLLGDSALYLCASSVPTGTGPEAFFGQGTRLTVV.

V gene TRBV28 combines with J gene TRBJ2-7; D is possibly TRBD2 (6 bases). This CDR3 has 14 residues. V was pared by 6 bases and J by 1 base, with 13 bases between. Per germline, CDR1 MDHEN and CDR2 SYDVKM. DNA of the CDR3: TGTGCCAGCAGCCCGGGACTGGCATCCTACGAGCAGTACTTC. Protein sequence: CASSPGLASYEQYF.